The 4 T cell receptor beta chains presented below share a single source sample, sequenced in a study of T cells expressing NK-cell markers. TCRdb reanalyzed the 5' RACE reads and collapses them to one entry per CDR3 protein, without DNA. The sample holds 400,000 to 450,000 distinct CDR3 sequences. Sequences were obtained from blood T cells: a sorted CD56 or NKG2C T cell subset, CD4+ or CD8+ T cells, or bulk PBMC T cells (not recorded which). These receptors were collected from a woman between 18 and 70 years old in good health.

CDR3 in amino acids: CASSLMGPSSYEQYF. V and J are TRBV5-1 and TRBJ2-7; TCRdb reports TRBD2, a call that lacks DNA to check it against. The germline V gene encodes CDR1 SGHRS and CDR2 YFSETQ. This CDR3 spans 15 amino acids.

The chain carries TRBV11-3 and TRBJ2-5; TCRdb designates TRBD2, a call that cannot be tested without DNA. CDR1 and CDR2 from the germline V gene are SGHNT and YENEEA. This CDR3 has 14 amino acids. CDR3 residues: CASSTLDSAETQYF.

The chain employs TRBV6-1 and TRBJ2-3; checking the TCRdb D call of TRBD2 is not possible without DNA. The germline CDR1 and CDR2 sequences are MNHNS and SASEGT. The CDR3 is made up of 13 amino acids. CDR3 sequence reads: CATGGGSTDTQYF.

This chain connects TRBV20-1 to TRBJ2-2; TCRdb picks TRBD1, but there is no DNA to check that call. CDR3 length: 17 amino acids. Germline V lookup: CDR1 DFQATT, CDR2 SNEGSKA (reference sequence). The CDR3: CSARELQGARNTGELFF.